This T cell receptor beta chain comes out of a study of blood T cell repertoires in COVID-19. For the study at large: The analysed material was cDNA or gDNA that came from T cells, B-cell-depleted T cells, or PBMCs.

Individuals aged roughly 18 to 95 years were recruited from 24 US areas. Assignments of participants to cohorts depended upon their own reported clinical history. Cohort 3 donors were reported recovered after two negative PCRs, clearance, or symptom resolution. Generated by immunoSEQ multiplex PCR, the TCRdb table keeps only in-frame clones and is missing some. The sample has about 190,000 clones; 70% to 85% are singletons. V was pared by 5 bases and J by 6 bases, with 8 bases of the junction left unmatched. The CDR3 runs to 14 residues. Germline V gene sequence: CDR1 SGHNT, CDR2 YYREEE (reference sequence).

The receptor's source is a woman aged 30 to 39 who had recovered from COVID-19. The sequencing sample was made of PBMCs or T cells enriched from blood (not recorded which). This chain connects TRBV5-4 to TRBJ2-7; 10 bases fit TRBD2. CDR3 nucleotide sequence: TGTGCCAGCAGTAGAGAGCGGGAGGGACTCGAGCAGTACTTC. It yields the protein CASSREREGLEQYF.